The T cell receptor (beta chain) under discussion was sequenced for a study of OX40 agonist ivuxolimab in advanced cancers. Turning to the study itself: Mean age about 60 years, range about 20 to 79; 82.7% male.

The CDR3 is made up of 16 amino acids. Germline-derived CDR1 and CDR2 are LNHDA and SQIVND (reference sequence). The J segment lost 4 bases and the V segment lost 4 bases, leaving 8 bases of the junction unmatched. Sequencing used immunoSEQ multiplex PCR; TCRdb keeps in-frame clones, though not all of them. Of nearly 65,000 clones listed, roughly nine tenths were seen once; the top ten hold 4.2%. This clone was seen once. The sequences come from CD4+ or CD8+ T cells sorted from blood, collected in a trial of the OX40 agonist ivuxolimab. This rearrangement joins TRBV19 to TRBJ2-3; 10 nucleotides match TRBD2. The source is an adult with an advanced solid tumor such as melanoma, head and neck, liver or kidney cancer. The CDR3 spells CASSTNLAGVSDTQYF. The DNA of the CDR3 is TGTGCCAGTAGTACCAATCTAGCGGGGGTATCAGATACGCAGTATTTT.